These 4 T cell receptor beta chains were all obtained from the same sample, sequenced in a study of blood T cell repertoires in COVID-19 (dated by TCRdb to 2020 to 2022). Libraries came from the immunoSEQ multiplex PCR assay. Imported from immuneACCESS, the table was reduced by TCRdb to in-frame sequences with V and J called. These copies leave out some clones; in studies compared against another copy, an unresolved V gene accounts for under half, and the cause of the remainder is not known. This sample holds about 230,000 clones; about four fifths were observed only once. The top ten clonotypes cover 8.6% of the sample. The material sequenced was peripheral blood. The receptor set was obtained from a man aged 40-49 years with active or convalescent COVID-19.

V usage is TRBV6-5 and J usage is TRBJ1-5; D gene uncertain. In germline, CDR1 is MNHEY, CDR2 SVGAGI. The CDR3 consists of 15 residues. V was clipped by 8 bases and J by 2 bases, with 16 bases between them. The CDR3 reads CASLGRASGNQPQHF. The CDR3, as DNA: TGTGCCAGCCTTGGGAGGGCAAGTGGCAATCAGCCCCAGCATTTT.

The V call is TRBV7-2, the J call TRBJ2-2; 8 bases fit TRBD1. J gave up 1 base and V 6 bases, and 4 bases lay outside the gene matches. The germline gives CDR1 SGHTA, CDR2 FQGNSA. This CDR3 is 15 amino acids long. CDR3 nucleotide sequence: TGTGCCAGCAGGTCCGGGACAGGGAACACCGGGGAGCTGTTTTTT. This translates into CASRSGTGNTGELFF.

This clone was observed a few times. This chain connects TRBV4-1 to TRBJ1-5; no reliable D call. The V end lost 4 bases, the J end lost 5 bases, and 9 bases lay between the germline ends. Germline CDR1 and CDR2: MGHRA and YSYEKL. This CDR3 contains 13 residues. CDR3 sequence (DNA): TGCGCCAGCAGCCCCTCACTGGATCAGCCCCAGCATTTT. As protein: CASSPSLDQPQHF.

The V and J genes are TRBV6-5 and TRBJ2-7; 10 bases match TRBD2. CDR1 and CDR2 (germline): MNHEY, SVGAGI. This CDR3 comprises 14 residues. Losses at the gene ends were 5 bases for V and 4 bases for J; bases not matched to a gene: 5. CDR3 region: CASSRSGGAYEQYF. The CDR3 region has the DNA TGTGCCAGCAGTAGAAGCGGGGGGGCATACGAGCAGTACTTC.